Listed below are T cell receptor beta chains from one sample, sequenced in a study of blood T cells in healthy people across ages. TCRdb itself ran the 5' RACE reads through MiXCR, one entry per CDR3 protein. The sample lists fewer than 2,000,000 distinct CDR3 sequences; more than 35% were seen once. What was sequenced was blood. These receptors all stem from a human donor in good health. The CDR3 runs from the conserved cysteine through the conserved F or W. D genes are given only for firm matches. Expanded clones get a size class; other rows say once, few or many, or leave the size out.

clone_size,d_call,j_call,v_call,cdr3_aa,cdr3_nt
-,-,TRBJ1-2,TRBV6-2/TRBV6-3,CASSYGRTAPSWGYTF,TGTGCCAGCAGTTACGGCCGGACAGCCCCCTCCTGGGGCTACACCTTC
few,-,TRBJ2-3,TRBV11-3,CASRDRGVAPDTQYF,TGTGCCAGCAGGGACCGGGGAGTCGCCCCAGATACGCAGTATTTT
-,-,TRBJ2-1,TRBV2,CASIGGRYNEQFF,TGTGCCAGCATAGGGGGGCGATACAATGAGCAGTTCTTC
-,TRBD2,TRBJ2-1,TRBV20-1,CSARRSGGAGEQFF,TGCAGTGCTAGACGGAGCGGGGGGGCAGGCGAGCAGTTCTTC
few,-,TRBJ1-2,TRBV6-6,CASIGPYGYTF,TGTGCCAGCATCGGACCATATGGCTACACCTTC
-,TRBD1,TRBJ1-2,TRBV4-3,CASSQDPRDRVYGYTF,TGCGCCAGCAGCCAAGATCCCCGGGACAGGGTGTATGGCTACACCTTC
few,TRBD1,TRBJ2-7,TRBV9,CASSPDAGTAPYEQYF,TGTGCCAGCAGCCCAGATGCCGGGACAGCGCCCTACGAGCAGTACTTC
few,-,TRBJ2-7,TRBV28,CASSLVRGAIYEQYF,TGTGCCAGCAGTTTGGTCAGGGGTGCAATCTACGAGCAGTACTTC
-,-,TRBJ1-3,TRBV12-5,CASGLEAGNTIYF,TGTGCTAGTGGTTTGGAGGCAGGAAACACCATATATTTT
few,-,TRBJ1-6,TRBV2,CASGGKAANSPLHF,TGTGCCAGCGGGGGCAAGGCCGCTAATTCACCCCTCCACTTT
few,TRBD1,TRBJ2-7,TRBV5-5,CASSLVGQGDSYEQYF,TGTGCCAGCAGCTTGGTCGGACAGGGGGATTCCTACGAGCAGTACTTC
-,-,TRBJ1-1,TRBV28,CVSSFGGLNTEAFF,TGTGTCAGCAGTTTCGGTGGTCTGAACACTGAAGCTTTCTTT
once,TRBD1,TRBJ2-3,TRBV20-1,CSARDRDRAPDTQYF,TGCAGTGCTAGAGATCGGGACAGGGCTCCAGATACGCAGTATTTT
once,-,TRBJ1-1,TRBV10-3,CAISESEYTEAFF,TGTGCCATCAGTGAGTCGGAATACACTGAAGCTTTCTTT
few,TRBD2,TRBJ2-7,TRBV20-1,CSVLAGGSYEQYF,TGCAGCGTACTAGCGGGGGGAAGCTACGAGCAGTACTTC
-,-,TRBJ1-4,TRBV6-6,CASSYSPATNEKRFF,TGTGCCAGCAGTTACTCGCCCGCAACTAATGAAAAACGGTTTTTT
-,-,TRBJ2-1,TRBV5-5,CASSLRARSRDEQFF,TGTGCCAGCAGCTTGCGGGCACGATCTCGCGATGAGCAGTTCTTC
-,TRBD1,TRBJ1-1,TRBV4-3,CASSRWTGGERAAEAFF,TGCGCCAGCAGTCGGTGGACAGGGGGAGAAAGGGCGGCTGAAGCTTTCTTT
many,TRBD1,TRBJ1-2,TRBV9,CASSGTGFGYTF,TGTGCCAGCTCCGGGACAGGGTTTGGCTACACCTTC
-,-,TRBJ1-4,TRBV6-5,CASSLRATRHEKPFF,TGTGCCAGCAGTTTGAGGGCCACCAGGCATGAAAAACCGTTTTTT
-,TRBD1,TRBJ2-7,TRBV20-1,CSARITGTGSYEQYF,TGCAGTGCACGGATTACCGGGACAGGGTCCTACGAGCAGTACTTC
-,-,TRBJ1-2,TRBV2,CASSATDYPNYGYTF,TGTGCCAGCAGTGCGACAGATTATCCTAACTATGGCTACACCTTC
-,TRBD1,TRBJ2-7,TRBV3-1,CASSSRSVVQGAYEQYF,TGCGCCAGCAGCTCAAGGTCGGTGGTACAGGGGGCATACGAGCAGTACTTC
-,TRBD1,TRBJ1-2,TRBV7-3,CASSIPWDRAF,TGTGCCAGCAGCATACCTTGGGACAGGGCCTTC
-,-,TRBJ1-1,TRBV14,CASSQGMSTETFF,TGTGCCAGCAGCCAAGGAATGAGCACTGAAACTTTCTTT
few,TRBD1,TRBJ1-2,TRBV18,CASSLRQGELYGYTF,TGTGCCAGCTCACTACGACAGGGCGAGCTCTATGGCTACACCTTC
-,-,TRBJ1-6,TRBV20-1,CSARSPGVQNSSLHF,TGCAGTGCTAGATCCCCGGGGGTTCAGAATTCATCCCTCCACTTT
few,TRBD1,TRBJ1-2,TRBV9,CASTYTGGQDYGYTF,TGTGCCAGCACCTATACAGGGGGTCAAGACTATGGCTACACCTTC
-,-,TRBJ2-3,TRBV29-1,CSVGLRVADTQYF,TGCAGCGTCGGGCTCCGGGTCGCAGATACGCAGTATTTT
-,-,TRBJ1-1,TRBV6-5,CASSWQGSGTEAFF,TGTGCCAGCAGTTGGCAGGGTAGCGGCACTGAAGCTTTCTTT
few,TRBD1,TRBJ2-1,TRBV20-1,CSARDFTTGGKNEQFF,TGCAGTGCTAGAGATTTCACGACAGGGGGCAAGAATGAGCAGTTCTTC
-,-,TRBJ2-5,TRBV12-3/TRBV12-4,CASSLALGRETQYF,TGTGCCAGCAGTTTAGCGTTGGGCAGAGAGACCCAGTACTTC
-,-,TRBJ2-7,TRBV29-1,CRVIPALRYEQYF,TGCCGCGTCATACCAGCGTTAAGGTACGAGCAGTACTTC
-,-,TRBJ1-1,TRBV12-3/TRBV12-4,CASTLDPTAREAFF,TGTGCCAGCACCCTCGATCCGACTGCTCGTGAAGCTTTCTTT
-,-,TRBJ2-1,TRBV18,CASSPVLGANEQFF,TGTGCCAGCTCACCAGTCCTGGGGGCAAATGAGCAGTTCTTC
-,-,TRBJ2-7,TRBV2,CASSSATAYEQYF,TGTGCCAGCAGCTCCGCGACAGCCTACGAGCAGTACTTC
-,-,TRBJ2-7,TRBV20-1,CSASPDDGRYEQYF,TGCAGTGCTAGCCCCGACGATGGGCGGTACGAGCAGTACTTC
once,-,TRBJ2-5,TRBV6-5,CASSPVPVRETQYF,TGTGCCAGCAGTCCGGTCCCGGTGCGAGAGACCCAGTACTTC
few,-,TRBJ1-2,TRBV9,CASSGNSAPDYGYTF,TGTGCCAGCAGCGGAAACAGCGCCCCTGACTATGGCTACACCTTC
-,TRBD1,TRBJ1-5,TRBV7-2,CASSVMKGAETQHF,TGTGCCAGCAGCGTCATGAAGGGGGCCGAGACCCAGCATTTT
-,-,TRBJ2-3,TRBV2,CASRGTLSTDTQYF,TGTGCCAGCAGGGGGACTTTGAGCACAGATACGCAGTATTTT
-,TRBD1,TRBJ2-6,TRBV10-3,CAVRGQDSGANVLTF,TGTGCCGTCAGGGGGCAGGACTCTGGGGCCAACGTCCTGACTTTC
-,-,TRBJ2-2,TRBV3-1,CASSTRSRRELFF,TGTGCCAGCAGCACCCGATCGCGCCGGGAGCTGTTTTTT
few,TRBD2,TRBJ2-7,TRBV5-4,CASSGGGGASYEQYF,TGTGCCAGCAGTGGAGGCGGGGGGGCCTCCTACGAGCAGTACTTC
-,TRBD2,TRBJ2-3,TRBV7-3,CASSLLGGGSDTQYF,TGTGCCAGCAGCTTGTTGGGCGGGGGGTCAGATACACAGTATTTT